These T cell receptor beta chains were read from a single sample in a study of shared clonotypes between healthy human individuals. TCRdb keeps only in-frame clones here, not all; method: immunoSEQ multiplex PCR. The repertoire includes about half a million clones, roughly 80% of them detected once, and about 13% sits in the top ten. The sequenced material came from PBMCs. The receptors were sampled from a woman aged 40 to 50 in good health. Some clones in this sample may be carry-over from other donors' samples. CDR3s include the opening cysteine and the closing phenylalanine or tryptophan. The D gene is left open where the match is weak. Expanded clones are given a class, and other clones once, few, many or no size at all.

D gene: TRBD2
J gene: TRBJ2-3
V gene: TRBV15
clone size: .
CDR3 DNA: TGTGCCACCAGCAGAGGAGGCGCGAGGGGAGGGGATACGCAGTATTTT
CDR3 protein: CATSRGGARGGDTQYF

D gene: TRBD2
J gene: TRBJ2-3
V gene: TRBV28
clone size: .
CDR3 DNA: TGTGCCACCACCCGCGGGAGGGAAGATACGCAGTATTTT
CDR3 protein: CATTRGREDTQYF

D gene: .
J gene: TRBJ1-2
V gene: TRBV28
clone size: .
CDR3 DNA: TGTGCCAGCAGTTTGTCGACAATCAACTATGGCTACACCTTC
CDR3 protein: CASSLSTINYGYTF

D gene: TRBD2
J gene: TRBJ2-7
V gene: TRBV30
clone size: .
CDR3 DNA: TGTGCCTGGAGTGGAAAGCGGGAGGTAGGCGAGCAGTACTTC
CDR3 protein: CAWSGKREVGEQYF

D gene: .
J gene: TRBJ2-7
V gene: TRBV13
clone size: .
CDR3 DNA: TGTGCCAGCAGCTTCGGCGCCTCCTACGAGCAGTACTTC
CDR3 protein: CASSFGASYEQYF

D gene: TRBD2
J gene: TRBJ2-7
V gene: TRBV27
clone size: .
CDR3 DNA: TGTGCCAGCAGTTTATACCCCGGACTAGCTAAATCCTACGAGCAGTACTTC
CDR3 protein: CASSLYPGLAKSYEQYF

D gene: .
J gene: TRBJ2-7
V gene: TRBV11-2
clone size: many
CDR3 DNA: TGTGCCAGCAGCTTAGATAGAGAGCGGGAGCAGTACTTC
CDR3 protein: CASSLDREREQYF

D gene: TRBD2
J gene: TRBJ2-7
V gene: TRBV4-2
clone size: .
CDR3 DNA: TGTGCCAGCAGCCAAGTGGGGGCAGCGGGAGGCTACGAGCAGTACTTC
CDR3 protein: CASSQVGAAGGYEQYF

D gene: TRBD2
J gene: TRBJ2-1
V gene: TRBV29-1
clone size: .
CDR3 DNA: TGCAGCTTCTATAGCGGGAGGGCCTGGCAGTTCTTC
CDR3 protein: CSFYSGRAWQFF

D gene: .
J gene: TRBJ2-5
V gene: TRBV5-1
clone size: .
CDR3 DNA: TGCGCCAGCAGCTGGGGGGGCACGGCGGAGACCCAGTACTTC
CDR3 protein: CASSWGGTAETQYF

D gene: TRBD2
J gene: TRBJ2-1
V gene: TRBV5-4
clone size: .
CDR3 DNA: TGTGCCAGCAGCCCGGGGGGTCCCTACAATGAGCAGTTCTTC
CDR3 protein: CASSPGGPYNEQFF

D gene: .
J gene: TRBJ2-5
V gene: TRBV12-5
clone size: .
CDR3 DNA: TGTGCTAGTGGTTTGCACGGCCAGGTCCAAGAGACCCAGTACTTC
CDR3 protein: CASGLHGQVQETQYF

D gene: .
J gene: TRBJ1-5
V gene: TRBV27
clone size: .
CDR3 DNA: TGTGCCAGCAAGGGGGGCCTAGGGTATCAGCCCCAGCATTTT
CDR3 protein: CASKGGLGYQPQHF

D gene: .
J gene: TRBJ2-7
V gene: TRBV27
clone size: .
CDR3 DNA: TGTGCCAGCAGGGGTAGGACTGGCCACGAGCAGTACTTC
CDR3 protein: CASRGRTGHEQYF

D gene: .
J gene: TRBJ2-6
V gene: TRBV28
clone size: .
CDR3 DNA: TGTGCCAGCAGTGCCAGCTCTGGGGCCAACGTCCTGACTTTC
CDR3 protein: CASSASSGANVLTF

D gene: TRBD1
J gene: TRBJ2-5
V gene: TRBV28
clone size: .
CDR3 DNA: TGTGCCAGCAGTCCCCGGGACAGGGGGTGGGAGACCCAGTACTTC
CDR3 protein: CASSPRDRGWETQYF

D gene: .
J gene: TRBJ2-3
V gene: TRBV11-3
clone size: .
CDR3 DNA: TGTGCCAGCAGCGGGGGGGGCGCAGATACGCAGTATTTT
CDR3 protein: CASSGGGADTQYF

D gene: TRBD1
J gene: TRBJ1-4
V gene: TRBV11-2
clone size: .
CDR3 DNA: TGTGCCAGCAGCTTTACAGGGGGCGATGAAAAACTGTTTTTT
CDR3 protein: CASSFTGGDEKLFF

D gene: .
J gene: TRBJ1-1
V gene: TRBV7-2
clone size: once
CDR3 DNA: TGTGCCAGCAGCTGGACAGAAAACACTGAAGCTTTCTTT
CDR3 protein: CASSWTENTEAFF

D gene: TRBD1
J gene: TRBJ1-2
V gene: TRBV5-1
clone size: .
CDR3 DNA: TGCGCCAGCAGCCAGGACAGGGTTAATGGCTACACCTTC
CDR3 protein: CASSQDRVNGYTF

D gene: TRBD1
J gene: TRBJ2-7
V gene: TRBV4-3
clone size: .
CDR3 DNA: TGCGCCAGCAGCCAGGGCCGGGACAGCGTCTACGAGCAGTACTTC
CDR3 protein: CASSQGRDSVYEQYF

D gene: .
J gene: TRBJ2-1
V gene: TRBV7-3
clone size: .
CDR3 DNA: TGTGCCAGCAGCTTAGATATTCGTGAGCAGTTCTTC
CDR3 protein: CASSLDIREQFF

D gene: TRBD1
J gene: TRBJ1-1
V gene: TRBV15
clone size: few
CDR3 DNA: TGTGCCACCAGCCCTCAGACAGGGGGTTCTGATGAAGCTTTCTTT
CDR3 protein: CATSPQTGGSDEAFF

D gene: TRBD2
J gene: TRBJ2-7
V gene: TRBV28
clone size: .
CDR3 DNA: TGTGCCAGCAGTTTCCTCCGGGGGGCCTACGAGCAGTACTTC
CDR3 protein: CASSFLRGAYEQYF

D gene: .
J gene: TRBJ2-2
V gene: TRBV9
clone size: .
CDR3 DNA: TGTGCCAGCAGCGCCGGTGTCGCCACCGGGGAGCTGTTTTTT
CDR3 protein: CASSAGVATGELFF

D gene: .
J gene: TRBJ2-1
V gene: TRBV4-2
clone size: .
CDR3 DNA: TGTGCCAGCAGCCAAGATAGGATAGTTTCCTACAATGAGCAGTTCTTC
CDR3 protein: CASSQDRIVSYNEQFF

D gene: TRBD1
J gene: TRBJ2-4
V gene: TRBV2
clone size: .
CDR3 DNA: TGTGCCAGCAGTGGGGGACAGGGTTTGATTGAAAACATTCAGTACTTC
CDR3 protein: CASSGGQGLIENIQYF

D gene: TRBD2
J gene: TRBJ2-1
V gene: TRBV27
clone size: .
CDR3 DNA: TGTGCCAGCAGAATAGGGACTAGCGGGGGGAATGAGCAGTTCTTC
CDR3 protein: CASRIGTSGGNEQFF

D gene: .
J gene: TRBJ2-1
V gene: TRBV5-1
clone size: .
CDR3 DNA: TGCGCCAGCAGCGACACACAGGGATCGAATGAGCAGTTCTTC
CDR3 protein: CASSDTQGSNEQFF

D gene: TRBD1
J gene: TRBJ2-7
V gene: TRBV5-1
clone size: .
CDR3 DNA: TGCGCCAGCAGCTTCTTATCGGACAGGCAAACCTACGAGCAGTACTTC
CDR3 protein: CASSFLSDRQTYEQYF

D gene: TRBD2
J gene: TRBJ2-5
V gene: TRBV2
clone size: .
CDR3 DNA: TGTGCCAGCAGTGAAGGTCTAGCGGATCAAGAGACCCAGTACTTC
CDR3 protein: CASSEGLADQETQYF

D gene: .
J gene: TRBJ1-5
V gene: TRBV7-9
clone size: .
CDR3 DNA: TGTGCCAGCAGCTTAGTAGGAGGGGGGAAAAGAAATCAGCCCCAGCATTTT
CDR3 protein: CASSLVGGGKRNQPQHF

D gene: .
J gene: TRBJ1-4
V gene: TRBV7-9
clone size: .
CDR3 DNA: TGTGCCAGCAGCTCCGTAGGGTCGGCACCAACTAATGAAAAACTGTTTTTT
CDR3 protein: CASSSVGSAPTNEKLFF

D gene: TRBD1
J gene: TRBJ2-4
V gene: TRBV10-1
clone size: .
CDR3 DNA: TGCGCCAGCAGTAGGACAGGGGAAGGCATTCAGTACTTC
CDR3 protein: CASSRTGEGIQYF

D gene: TRBD2
J gene: TRBJ2-4
V gene: TRBV6-6
clone size: .
CDR3 DNA: TGTGCCAGCGGAATGGTAGCGGGAGGGAAAAACATTCAGTACTTC
CDR3 protein: CASGMVAGGKNIQYF

D gene: .
J gene: TRBJ1-4
V gene: TRBV6-5
clone size: .
CDR3 DNA: TGTGCCAGCAGTGGTTTTTTAGCTAATGAAAAACTGTTTTTT
CDR3 protein: CASSGFLANEKLFF

D gene: .
J gene: TRBJ1-1
V gene: TRBV29-1
clone size: .
CDR3 DNA: TGCAGCGCCTCGGGGTCAACAGTTGAAGCTTTCTTT
CDR3 protein: CSASGSTVEAFF

D gene: .
J gene: TRBJ2-3
V gene: TRBV28
clone size: .
CDR3 DNA: TGTGCCAGCGTCCGTCACGGGGTGGCAGATACGCAGTATTTT
CDR3 protein: CASVRHGVADTQYF

D gene: .
J gene: TRBJ1-1
V gene: TRBV18
clone size: .
CDR3 DNA: TGTGCCAGCTCACCACGGGCAGGGGAGAACACTGAAGCTTTCTTT
CDR3 protein: CASSPRAGENTEAFF

D gene: TRBD2
J gene: TRBJ2-7
V gene: TRBV6-5
clone size: .
CDR3 DNA: TGTGCCAGCAGAACAGACCTAGCGGGCTACGAGCAGTACTTC
CDR3 protein: CASRTDLAGYEQYF

D gene: TRBD1
J gene: TRBJ1-4
V gene: TRBV6-4
clone size: .
CDR3 DNA: TGTGCCAGCGGGGACAGGGACACAACTAATGAAAAACTGTTTTTT
CDR3 protein: CASGDRDTTNEKLFF

D gene: .
J gene: TRBJ2-3
V gene: TRBV6-6
clone size: .
CDR3 DNA: TGTGCCACTATGACGGATGCGGGTAGCACAGATACGCAGTATTTT
CDR3 protein: CATMTDAGSTDTQYF

D gene: .
J gene: TRBJ2-3
V gene: TRBV7-2
clone size: once
CDR3 DNA: TGTGCCAGCAGCTTAAATTCAGATACGCAGTATTTT
CDR3 protein: CASSLNSDTQYF

D gene: .
J gene: TRBJ2-7
V gene: TRBV7-2
clone size: .
CDR3 DNA: TGTGCCAGCAGCTTAAGGGTTGCCTTAGGCGAGCAGTACTTC
CDR3 protein: CASSLRVALGEQYF

D gene: TRBD2
J gene: TRBJ2-7
V gene: TRBV7-2
clone size: .
CDR3 DNA: TGTGCCAGCAGCCCCGAAGCGGGGTACTACTACGAGCAGTACTTC
CDR3 protein: CASSPEAGYYYEQYF

D gene: TRBD2
J gene: TRBJ2-1
V gene: TRBV10-3
clone size: .
CDR3 DNA: TGTGCCATCAGTGAGTCCGGGGAGGGTAGGGATGAGCAGTTCTTC
CDR3 protein: CAISESGEGRDEQFF

D gene: .
J gene: TRBJ1-1
V gene: TRBV7-2
clone size: once
CDR3 DNA: TGTGCCAGCAGCTTTGGGGAGGGCACTGAAGCTTTCTTT
CDR3 protein: CASSFGEGTEAFF

D gene: .
J gene: TRBJ2-7
V gene: TRBV28
clone size: .
CDR3 DNA: TGTGCCAGCAGTTATCCTAGCTCCTACGAGCAGTACTTC
CDR3 protein: CASSYPSSYEQYF

D gene: .
J gene: TRBJ2-7
V gene: TRBV19
clone size: .
CDR3 DNA: TGTGCCAGTAAAGGCCCACTCTCCTACGAGCAGTACTTC
CDR3 protein: CASKGPLSYEQYF

D gene: .
J gene: TRBJ1-2
V gene: TRBV19
clone size: .
CDR3 DNA: TGTGCCAGTAGTATATGGCCAGCTAACTATGGCTACACCTTC
CDR3 protein: CASSIWPANYGYTF

D gene: .
J gene: TRBJ1-5
V gene: TRBV19
clone size: many
CDR3 DNA: TGTGCCAGTAGTGCAGGGCCCAATCAGCCCCAGCATTTT
CDR3 protein: CASSAGPNQPQHF

D gene: .
J gene: TRBJ2-7
V gene: TRBV7-3
clone size: .
CDR3 DNA: TGTGCCAGCAGCTTAACGTTAGGGAGCGAGCAGTACTTC
CDR3 protein: CASSLTLGSEQYF

D gene: .
J gene: TRBJ2-4
V gene: TRBV5-1
clone size: .
CDR3 DNA: TGCGCCAGCAGCTCGTCCTCGGGTCCCACGGCCAAAAACATTCAGTACTTC
CDR3 protein: CASSSSSGPTAKNIQYF

D gene: .
J gene: TRBJ2-7
V gene: TRBV6-6
clone size: .
CDR3 DNA: TGTGCCAGCGGCGCTTGGGACTCCAGCGGGCAGTACTTC
CDR3 protein: CASGAWDSSGQYF

D gene: .
J gene: TRBJ2-1
V gene: TRBV4-2
clone size: .
CDR3 DNA: TGTGCCAGCAGCCAAGATCGGTTAAGCGGAGCTCGAGGCGATGAGCAGTTCTTC
CDR3 protein: CASSQDRLSGARGDEQFF

D gene: TRBD1
J gene: TRBJ1-1
V gene: TRBV27
clone size: .
CDR3 DNA: TGTGCCAGCAGTTTTCAGGGGGAGGGGAGGACTGAAGCTTTCTTT
CDR3 protein: CASSFQGEGRTEAFF

D gene: TRBD2
J gene: TRBJ2-5
V gene: TRBV7-7
clone size: .
CDR3 DNA: TGTGCTAGCAGCAGACTAGCGGGCTTCCAAGAGACCCAGTACTTC
CDR3 protein: CASSRLAGFQETQYF

D gene: .
J gene: TRBJ1-2
V gene: TRBV19
clone size: .
CDR3 DNA: TGTGCCAGTAGCGACCTTCTCAGGCCCTTTTACTATGGCTACACCTTC
CDR3 protein: CASSDLLRPFYYGYTF

D gene: .
J gene: TRBJ1-5
V gene: TRBV4-1
clone size: .
CDR3 DNA: TGCGCCAGCAGCCAAGAACCAGGGACCTCCCTAAAGCATTTT
CDR3 protein: CASSQEPGTSLKHF